A selection of T cell receptor beta chains follows, all from one sample in a study of T cells after posttransplantation cyclophosphamide. Libraries were prepared by immunoSEQ multiplex PCR; TCRdb keeps only in-frame clonotypes and omits some of them. This sample carries around 35,000 clones, none of them present only once. Sequencing used PBMCs. These receptors were collected from a man aged 30-40 years in good health and a related stem cell transplant donor. Both conserved end residues are part of each CDR3. Fields, in order: CDR3 DNA, CDR3 protein, clone size, V gene, D gene, J gene. A D gene is named only where the DNA matches it firmly. Clone size, where shown, is once, few, many, or a class for clones that have expanded.

DNA: TGTGCCAGCAGCCCCCGGGACAGAGAAGAGACCCAGTACTTC
CDR3: CASSPRDREETQYF
size: few
V: TRBV7-9
D: TRBD1
J: TRBJ2-5

DNA: TGTGCCAGCAATTTACCGGGACAGGGGGCGGTTGGCTACACCTTC
CDR3: CASNLPGQGAVGYTF
size: .
V: TRBV2
D: TRBD1
J: TRBJ1-2

DNA: TGTGCTAGTGGTTCCGGGACAGGGTCCTTCACTCAGCCCCAGCATTTT
CDR3: CASGSGTGSFTQPQHF
size: .
V: TRBV12-5
D: TRBD1
J: TRBJ1-5

DNA: TGTGCCAGCAGTGAAGCAGACAGGGGGATTGGTTATGGCTACACCTTC
CDR3: CASSEADRGIGYGYTF
size: many
V: TRBV6-1
D: TRBD1
J: TRBJ1-2

DNA: TGCGCCAGCAAATCCGGGGGGGCGAAGAACACTGAAGCTTTCTTT
CDR3: CASKSGGAKNTEAFF
size: .
V: TRBV5-1
D: .
J: TRBJ1-1

DNA: TGTGCCAGCAGGCGACAGGGCAGGGAGACCCAGTACTTC
CDR3: CASRRQGRETQYF
size: .
V: TRBV28
D: TRBD1
J: TRBJ2-5

DNA: TGTGCTAGTGGTAGCGGGACGCTGAACCCCGGGGAGCTGTTTTTT
CDR3: CASGSGTLNPGELFF
size: many
V: TRBV12-5
D: TRBD2
J: TRBJ2-2

DNA: TGTGCCAGCAGGGGGGACATTCTTACCGGGGAGCTGTTTTTT
CDR3: CASRGDILTGELFF
size: many
V: TRBV12-3/TRBV12-4
D: .
J: TRBJ2-2

DNA: TGTGCCAGCAGGAAAGGCCCAGATACGCAGTATTTT
CDR3: CASRKGPDTQYF
size: few
V: TRBV2
D: .
J: TRBJ2-3

DNA: TGTGCCAGCAGCTTACTGAGGGCCACTGAAGCTTTCTTT
CDR3: CASSLLRATEAFF
size: many
V: TRBV7-3
D: .
J: TRBJ1-1

DNA: TGCGCCAGCAGTCTATTCCGGGACCGGGACAACGAGCAGTACTTC
CDR3: CASSLFRDRDNEQYF
size: many
V: TRBV10-1
D: .
J: TRBJ2-7

DNA: TGTGCCAGCAGCCCACATTTAGCGGATACGCAGTATTTT
CDR3: CASSPHLADTQYF
size: many
V: TRBV7-7
D: .
J: TRBJ2-3

DNA: TGTGCCAGTAGCCCCGGGACAGGGGGCTTCAGCTCCTACGAGCAGTACTTC
CDR3: CASSPGTGGFSSYEQYF
size: many
V: TRBV19
D: TRBD1
J: TRBJ2-7

DNA: TGTGCCAGCAGTACGCAGGGGGCAAAGCAGCCCCAGCATTTT
CDR3: CASSTQGAKQPQHF
size: many
V: TRBV6-5
D: TRBD1
J: TRBJ1-5

DNA: TGCGCCAGCAGCTTGGAGGGCAATTACCAAGAGACCCAGTACTTC
CDR3: CASSLEGNYQETQYF
size: many
V: TRBV5-1
D: .
J: TRBJ2-5

DNA: TGTGCCAGCAGCCCGGACAGCGCTCGCCAACGGGCTTTCTTT
CDR3: CASSPDSARQRAFF
size: many
V: TRBV5-6
D: .
J: TRBJ1-1

DNA: TGTGCCAGCAGTCGTGACAGGAACACTGAAGCTTTCTTT
CDR3: CASSRDRNTEAFF
size: many
V: TRBV6-6
D: .
J: TRBJ1-1

DNA: TGTGCCACCAGCCGACGGGGCTCTGGGGCCAACGTCCTGACTTTC
CDR3: CATSRRGSGANVLTF
size: few
V: TRBV15
D: .
J: TRBJ2-6

DNA: TGTGCCAGCAGCCGCAAGGGTCCGGGACTCAAGGGGACTGAAGCTTTCTTT
CDR3: CASSRKGPGLKGTEAFF
size: .
V: TRBV6-2/TRBV6-3
D: .
J: TRBJ1-1

DNA: TGTGCCAGCACCCCAATCGGGAACTATGGCTACACCTTC
CDR3: CASTPIGNYGYTF
size: many
V: TRBV2
D: .
J: TRBJ1-2

DNA: TGTGCCAGCAGCGTAGCAGTGAACACTGAAGCTTTCTTT
CDR3: CASSVAVNTEAFF
size: many
V: TRBV9
D: .
J: TRBJ1-1

DNA: TGCAGCGTTGAAACGAACAGAGCTACCTACGAGCAGTACTTC
CDR3: CSVETNRATYEQYF
size: few
V: TRBV29-1
D: .
J: TRBJ2-7

DNA: TGCAGCGTTGAGGGCGGGGATAAACTCCCCTACGAGCAGTACTTC
CDR3: CSVEGGDKLPYEQYF
size: few
V: TRBV29-1
D: .
J: TRBJ2-7

DNA: TGCGCCAGCAGCTTGGACTTAACCGAAAAACTGTTTTTT
CDR3: CASSLDLTEKLFF
size: many
V: TRBV5-1
D: .
J: TRBJ1-4

DNA: TGTGCCAGCAGGCTAGGGGAGGGGTACGAGGATGAAAAACTGTTTTTT
CDR3: CASRLGEGYEDEKLFF
size: many
V: TRBV27
D: .
J: TRBJ1-4

DNA: TGTGCCAGCAGCGCGGGACTTAGGGGACCAGCTAATGAAAAACTGTTTTTT
CDR3: CASSAGLRGPANEKLFF
size: many
V: TRBV9
D: .
J: TRBJ1-4

DNA: TGTGCCAGTAGTATCGCCAGGGGGAATTCACCCCTCCACTTT
CDR3: CASSIARGNSPLHF
size: many
V: TRBV19
D: TRBD1
J: TRBJ1-6

DNA: TGTGCCAGCAGCTTGGGTAGCGGGGGGGCCACAAATGAGCAGTTCTTC
CDR3: CASSLGSGGATNEQFF
size: many
V: TRBV5-4
D: TRBD2
J: TRBJ2-1

DNA: TGCGCCAGCTCGGGGACAGGTGCTTTACAGCAAGAGACCCAGTACTTC
CDR3: CASSGTGALQQETQYF
size: many
V: TRBV5-1
D: TRBD1
J: TRBJ2-5

DNA: TGTGCCAGTAGTCCGCGGGACAGGGTGAACACTGAAGCTTTCTTT
CDR3: CASSPRDRVNTEAFF
size: many
V: TRBV19
D: TRBD1
J: TRBJ1-1

DNA: TGTGCCAGCAGCCCACAGCCGGGACAGGGTATTCTTAATGAAAAACTGTTTTTT
CDR3: CASSPQPGQGILNEKLFF
size: many
V: TRBV5-4
D: TRBD1
J: TRBJ1-4

DNA: TGTGCCAGCAGCCCGGGACTAGCGGGGGGGCGAGATACGCAGTATTTT
CDR3: CASSPGLAGGRDTQYF
size: many
V: TRBV4-2
D: TRBD2
J: TRBJ2-3

DNA: TGTGCCAGCATTAAACAGGGGGTGCCGAACACTGAAGCTTTCTTT
CDR3: CASIKQGVPNTEAFF
size: .
V: TRBV6-2/TRBV6-3
D: TRBD1
J: TRBJ1-1

DNA: TGTGCCAGCAGTCCCGCCCGGTTCACCGGGGAGCTGTTTTTT
CDR3: CASSPARFTGELFF
size: many
V: TRBV12-3/TRBV12-4
D: .
J: TRBJ2-2

DNA: TGTGCCAGCAGCGTATTAGGGGGGGCTGAAGCTTTCTTT
CDR3: CASSVLGGAEAFF
size: many
V: TRBV9
D: .
J: TRBJ1-1

DNA: TGTGCCAGCAGTTCACAGGTTAATTCACCCCTCCACTTT
CDR3: CASSSQVNSPLHF
size: many
V: TRBV6-5
D: .
J: TRBJ1-6

DNA: TGTGCCAGCAGCTTCGGCGGGGGGTCGACAGATACGCAGTATTTT
CDR3: CASSFGGGSTDTQYF
size: many
V: TRBV7-2
D: TRBD2
J: TRBJ2-3

DNA: TGCGCCAGCAGCAAGCATGTAGGGTCCCAAGAGACCCAGTACTTC
CDR3: CASSKHVGSQETQYF
size: many
V: TRBV4-1
D: .
J: TRBJ2-5

DNA: TGTGCCAGTAGTCTGAGAAGGATAGGGGAAGCTTTCTTT
CDR3: CASSLRRIGEAFF
size: many
V: TRBV19
D: .
J: TRBJ1-1

DNA: TGTGCCAGCAGCTTGGCAGGGGCGCGGTATGGCTACACCTTC
CDR3: CASSLAGARYGYTF
size: many
V: TRBV5-5
D: .
J: TRBJ1-2

DNA: TGTGCCAGCAGCCCACGGTTACAGGGTAGCTCTGGAAACACCATATATTTT
CDR3: CASSPRLQGSSGNTIYF
size: few
V: TRBV9
D: .
J: TRBJ1-3

DNA: TGTGCCAGTAAGGGGGAAGAGTTTAGGGATGAGCAGTTCTTC
CDR3: CASKGEEFRDEQFF
size: few
V: TRBV12-3/TRBV12-4
D: .
J: TRBJ2-1

DNA: TGTGCCAGCAGTGACAGGGATTGGACCTACGAGCAGTACTTC
CDR3: CASSDRDWTYEQYF
size: few
V: TRBV6-1
D: .
J: TRBJ2-7

DNA: TGCGCCAGCAGCTTGGGGACTTTCTCCTATAATTCACCCCTCCACTTT
CDR3: CASSLGTFSYNSPLHF
size: many
V: TRBV5-1
D: .
J: TRBJ1-6

DNA: TGCGCCAGCAGAGATGATGGGCAGAGTCAAAATCCCTACAATGAGCAGTTCTTC
CDR3: CASRDDGQSQNPYNEQFF
size: many
V: TRBV10-1
D: .
J: TRBJ2-1

DNA: TGTGCCAGCAGCTTAGGGACAGCTTTCTATGGCTACACCTTC
CDR3: CASSLGTAFYGYTF
size: many
V: TRBV11-2
D: .
J: TRBJ1-2

DNA: TGTGCCACCAAGGGGGCGCGGGATCGCAATCAGCCCCAGCATTTT
CDR3: CATKGARDRNQPQHF
size: many
V: TRBV6-2/TRBV6-3
D: TRBD1
J: TRBJ1-5

DNA: TGTGCCAGTATTCAAGCCGGAGGGAATCAGCCCCAGCATTTT
CDR3: CASIQAGGNQPQHF
size: many
V: TRBV19
D: .
J: TRBJ1-5

DNA: TGTGCCAGCAGTGACCGGACAGATACCACAGATACGCAGTATTTT
CDR3: CASSDRTDTTDTQYF
size: many
V: TRBV6-1
D: .
J: TRBJ2-3

DNA: TGTGCCAGCAGCCAAGCTGGACAGCTCTCTGGAAACACCATATATTTT
CDR3: CASSQAGQLSGNTIYF
size: few
V: TRBV4-2
D: .
J: TRBJ1-3

DNA: TGCGCCAGCAGCCCATCTAGCGCGGTAAACATTCAGTACTTC
CDR3: CASSPSSAVNIQYF
size: many
V: TRBV10-1
D: .
J: TRBJ2-4

DNA: TGTGCCAGCAGCTTAGGAGCTTACGAGCAGTACTTC
CDR3: CASSLGAYEQYF
size: few
V: TRBV7-2
D: .
J: TRBJ2-7